This T cell receptor beta chain was sequenced for a study of blood T cell repertoires in COVID-19. Whole-study context: From T cells, B-cell-depleted T cells, or PBMCs came the material, which was cDNA or gDNA.

CDR3 length equals 16 residues. With V trimmed by 1 base and J by 8 bases, 7 bases remained unmatched. The germline CDR1 and CDR2 sequences are SGHNT and YYREEE (reference sequence). Profiling relied on immunoSEQ multiplex PCR, and the TCRdb table lists in-frame clones only, not all of them. The data contain approximately 31,000 clones, 65% to 90% of them singletons. This chain links TRBV5-4 with TRBJ2-1; 12 nucleotides align to TRBD2. The origin of this receptor is a man older than 75 with active COVID-19. Sample: peripheral blood. CDR3 in DNA: TGTGCCAGCAGCTTGAGGCTAGCGGGGGGGCCTGATGAGCAGTTCTTC. It is translated as CASSLRLAGGPDEQFF.